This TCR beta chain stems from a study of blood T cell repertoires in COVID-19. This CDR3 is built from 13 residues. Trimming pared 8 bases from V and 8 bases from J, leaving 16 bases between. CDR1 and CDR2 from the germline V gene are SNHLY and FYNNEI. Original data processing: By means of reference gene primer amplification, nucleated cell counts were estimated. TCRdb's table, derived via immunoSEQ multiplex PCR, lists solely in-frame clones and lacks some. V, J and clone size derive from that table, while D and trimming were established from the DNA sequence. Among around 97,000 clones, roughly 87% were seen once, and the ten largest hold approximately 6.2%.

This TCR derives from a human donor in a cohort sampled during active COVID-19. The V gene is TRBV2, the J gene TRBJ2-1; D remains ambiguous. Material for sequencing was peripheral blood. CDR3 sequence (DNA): TGTGCCAGCCTGAACTTGGGCGTCGATGAGCAGTTCTTC. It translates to CASLNLGVDEQFF.